One and the same sample provided the 21 T cell receptor beta chains below, sequenced in a study of blood T cells in healthy people across ages. A second PCR of 7 to 11 cycles used a sample-barcoded 5' primer and a J-beta primer mix. TCRdb ran MiXCR on the 5' RACE reads and lists one entry per CDR3 protein. The table records around 1,700,000 distinct CDR3 sequences, roughly 30% of them present only once. Sequenced: blood. These receptors all stem from a woman in her thirties in good health.

There are many counts of this clonotype. This chain links TRBV6-1 with TRBJ2-7, with D perhaps assigned TRBD1 or TRBD2 (5 bases each). Germline CDR1 is MNHNS and CDR2 is SASEGT. This CDR3 has 13 residues. V was clipped by 7 bases and J by 5 bases, with 15 bases between them. This CDR3 reads CASTGLALHEQYF. CDR3 sequence (DNA): TGTGCCAGCACGGGGCTAGCTCTCCACGAGCAGTACTTC.

This clonotype was observed a handful of times. V gene TRBV5-1 combines with J gene TRBJ2-7; 7 positions agree with TRBD1. This CDR3 has 15 residues. In germline, CDR1 is SGHRS, CDR2 YFSETQ. V lost 4 bases, J lost 4 bases, and 11 bases stayed unmatched. Here the CDR3 reads CASSVHRGDGYEQYF. Here the CDR3 DNA reads TGCGCCAGCAGCGTCCACAGGGGCGACGGTTACGAGCAGTACTTC.

In the case of this clonotype: The CDR3 ends on some other residue instead of the conserved phenylalanine or tryptophan, so this is likely a read error. V usage is TRBV5-5 and J usage is TRBJ1-4; D remains ambiguous. Germline values: CDR1 SGHKS, CDR2 YYEKEE (reference sequence). The CDR3 spans 11 residues. Deletions cut 0 bases from V and 6 bases from J, with 0 bases between. CDR3 nucleotides: TGTGCCAGCAGCTTGGATGAAAAACTGTTTCTT. Translation gives CASSLDEKLFL.

The rearrangement uses TRBV24-1 and TRBJ2-3; D unresolved. CDR1 is KGHDR, CDR2 SFDVKD, per germline. Between the trimmed V and J ends, which lost 4 bases and 4 bases, there was a span of 14 bases. The CDR3 sequence is 15 residues long. The DNA for the CDR3 is TGTGCCACCAGTGAACCGGACGGGCCCCCAGATACGCAGTATTTT. As protein: CATSEPDGPPDTQYF.

Only a few counts were recorded for this clonotype. V gene TRBV24-1 combines with J gene TRBJ2-2; D is unresolved. CDR3 size: 14 residues. The V end lost 5 bases, the J end lost 4 bases, and 10 bases lay between the germline ends. Germline V gene data show CDR1 as KGHDR and CDR2 as SFDVKD. The CDR3 DNA reads as TGTGCCACCAGTGCCGGTTTACCCACCGGGGAGCTGTTTTTT. As protein: CATSAGLPTGELFF.

This clonotype has just a few counts. This chain uses TRBV2 with TRBJ2-3; D may be TRBD1 or TRBD2 (6 bases each). The CDR3 has 15 residues. V shed 6 bases and J shed 6 bases, with 19 bases lying between them. Per the germline V gene, CDR1 is SNHLY and CDR2 is FYNNEI. CDR3 sequence: CASSVTRGTQDTQYF. Written as DNA, the CDR3 is TGTGCCAGCAGCGTGACTAGGGGGACACAGGATACGCAGTATTTT.

The chain is built from TRBV4-3 and TRBJ2-5, with a tentative D call TRBD2 (5 bases). CDR1 is LGHNA and CDR2 is YSLEER in the germline V gene. Trimming took off 0 bases at V and 7 bases at J, with 15 bases between the two ends. The CDR3 runs to 15 residues. The CDR3 is CASSQDLGGWGTQYF. As DNA, the CDR3 is TGCGCCAGCAGCCAAGATTTGGGCGGGTGGGGGACCCAGTACTTC.

Comment on this clonotype: This may stem from a read error, because a much larger clone lies one nucleotide away. The rearrangement uses TRBV5-1 and TRBJ1-1, with D perhaps matching TRBD1 (6 bases). Trimming cost V 3 bases and J 1 base, with 13 bases left between them. Germline V gene sequence: CDR1 SGHRS, CDR2 YFSETQ. The length of the CDR3 is 15 residues. The CDR3 sequence: CASSSNPGENTEAFF. CDR3 in DNA: TGCGCCAGCAGCTCCAACCCAGGGGAGAACACTGAAGCTTTCTTT.

The rearrangement uses TRBV9 and TRBJ2-1, with 9 nucleotides matching TRBD1. The trim removed 7 bases at V and 7 bases at J, leaving 15 bases unmatched. The germline V gene has CDR1 SGDLS and CDR2 YYNGEE. The CDR3 totals 16 residues. Here the CDR3 DNA reads TGTGCCAGCTCCCCGTACGGGGACAGGGTGGAGAATGAGCAGTTCTTC. Protein sequence: CASSPYGDRVENEQFF.

The chain couples TRBV7-6 to TRBJ1-1; TRBD1 aligns across 7 bases. Germline V gene data show CDR1 as SGHVS and CDR2 as FNYEAQ. The CDR3 length is 17 residues. The V and J ends lost 1 base and 0 bases, in that order; junction bases with no gene match: 8. Here the CDR3 reads CASSLEGAGTLNTEAFF. CDR3 DNA: TGTGCCAGCAGCTTAGAGGGGGCGGGAACTCTGAACACTGAAGCTTTCTTT.

V gene TRBV2 combines with J gene TRBJ1-2; 8 bases agree with TRBD1. This CDR3 region has 14 residues. Trimming at V came to 4 bases and at J to 3 bases, leaving 4 bases not matched to a gene. Germline V gives CDR1 SNHLY, CDR2 FYNNEI. The CDR3 nucleotides read TGTGCCAGCAGTGCTCAGGGGGCTCACTATGGCTACACCTTC. This gives the protein CASSAQGAHYGYTF.

V usage is TRBV5-6 and J usage is TRBJ1-2, with 9 bases lining up with TRBD1. The CDR3 runs 18 residues. Germline V gene data show CDR1 as SGHDT and CDR2 as YYEEEE. With V trimmed by 5 bases and J by 0 bases, 14 bases remained unmatched. In DNA form, the CDR3 reads TGTGCCAGCAGTCAATACAGGGGGCAAGCCCTTTCTAACTATGGCTACACCTTC. It is translated as CASSQYRGQALSNYGYTF.

A remark on this clonotype: An end of the junction differs from the germline gene, which may be a read error. The chain has TRBV7-6 and TRBJ2-1; D tentatively fits TRBD1 or TRBD2 (5 bases each). Germline V gene data show CDR1 as SGHVS and CDR2 as FNYEAQ. The CDR3 is made up of 13 amino acids. The CDR3 sequence: CAGSLARDGEQFF. Here the CDR3 DNA reads TGTGCCGGCAGCTTAGCCCGGGACGGTGAGCAGTTCTTC.

This clonotype was found a few times. V is TRBV5-6 and J is TRBJ1-2, with a possible D match to TRBD1 (6 bases). Germline V lookup: CDR1 SGHDT, CDR2 YYEEEE. Between the trimmed V and J ends, which lost 4 bases and 13 bases, there was a span of 14 bases. The CDR3 consists of 11 residues. This CDR3 is CASSLTGASTF. The CDR3, as DNA: TGTGCCAGCAGCCTCACGGGGGCTTCCACCTTC. The full variable domain, with the rest looked up from reference TRBV5-6 and TRBJ1-2, is DAGVTQSPTHLIKTRGQQVTLRCSPKSGHDTVSWYQQALGQGPQFIFQYYEEEERQRGNFPDRFSGHQFPNYSSELNVNALLLGDSALYLCASSLTGASTFGSGTRLTVV.

At least ten counts were recorded for this clonotype. This rearrangement joins TRBV7-2 to TRBJ2-3; TRBD2 might be the D (5 bases). The CDR3 runs 17 residues. Deletions cut 0 bases from V and 0 bases from J, with 13 bases between. Germline CDR1 SGHTA, CDR2 FQGNSA. Here the CDR3 reads CASSLALLGFSTDTQYF. The CDR3 DNA is TGTGCCAGCAGCTTAGCCCTACTAGGATTTAGCACAGATACGCAGTATTTT. The variable domain in full, with the rest retrieved from reference TRBV7-2 and TRBJ2-3, is GAGVSQSPSNKVTEKGKDVELRCDPISGHTALYWYRQSLGQGLEFLIYFQGNSAPDKSGLPSDRFSAERTGGSVSTLTIQRTQQEDSAVYLCASSLALLGFSTDTQYFGPGTRLTVL.

This clonotype was recorded a few times. The chain has TRBV7-2 and TRBJ2-3; TRBD2 matches 9 bases. V shed 5 bases, J shed 0 bases, and the junction held 12 bases outside the gene matches. The CDR3 contains 18 residues. The germline V gene has CDR1 SGHTA and CDR2 FQGNSA. The CDR3 loop reads CASSHPAGGTHSTDTQYF. In DNA form, the CDR3 reads TGTGCCAGCAGCCACCCAGCGGGAGGAACACATAGCACAGATACGCAGTATTTT.

The CDR3 region has the DNA TGTGCCAGCAGTTTCGCGCCCAGCAATCAGCCCCAGCATTTT. The encoded protein is CASSFAPSNQPQHF. The chain employs TRBV12-3 or TRBV12-4 and TRBJ1-5, with D unclear. The CDR3 is made up of 14 amino acids. The germline V and J ends were trimmed by 3 bases and 1 base, with 7 bases remaining between them.

This clonotype was detected many times. The rearrangement links TRBV4-3 to TRBJ2-7, with a tentative D call TRBD2 (6 bases). The CDR3 has 15 residues. V was pared by 1 base and J by 3 bases, with 13 bases between. CDR1 LGHNA and CDR2 YSLEER come from the germline V gene. The chain's CDR3 is CASSQAASVGYEQYF. CDR3 in DNA: TGCGCCAGCAGCCAAGCGGCTAGCGTGGGCTACGAGCAGTACTTC.

The chain uses TRBV6-1 and TRBJ2-2; 7 bases are shared with TRBD1. V was clipped by 8 bases and J by 7 bases; unmatched bases: 13. This CDR3 contains 15 residues. The germline V gene has CDR1 MNHNS and CDR2 SASEGT. CDR3 residues: CASALPTGSGGELFF. CDR3 nucleotides: TGTGCCAGCGCTCTACCGACAGGGTCCGGCGGGGAGCTGTTTTTT.

This rearrangement joins TRBV5-1 to TRBJ2-1, with TRBD1 matching 10 bases. V lost 5 bases to trimming and J lost 7 bases; unmatched junction nucleotides: 3. The germline CDR1 and CDR2 sequences are SGHRS and YFSETQ. The CDR3 length is 13 residues. CDR3 sequence (DNA): TGCGCCAGCAGGACAGGGGGCGTAAATGAGCAGTTCTTC. This gives the protein CASRTGGVNEQFF.

The gene calls are TRBV7-2 and TRBJ1-5; D is ambiguous. Trimming cost V 5 bases and J 3 bases, with 5 bases left between them. This CDR3 contains 12 residues. Germline lookup yields CDR1 SGHTA and CDR2 FQGNSA. The CDR3 protein is CASSDYNQPQHF. CDR3 sequence (DNA): TGTGCCAGCAGCGACTACAATCAGCCCCAGCATTTT.